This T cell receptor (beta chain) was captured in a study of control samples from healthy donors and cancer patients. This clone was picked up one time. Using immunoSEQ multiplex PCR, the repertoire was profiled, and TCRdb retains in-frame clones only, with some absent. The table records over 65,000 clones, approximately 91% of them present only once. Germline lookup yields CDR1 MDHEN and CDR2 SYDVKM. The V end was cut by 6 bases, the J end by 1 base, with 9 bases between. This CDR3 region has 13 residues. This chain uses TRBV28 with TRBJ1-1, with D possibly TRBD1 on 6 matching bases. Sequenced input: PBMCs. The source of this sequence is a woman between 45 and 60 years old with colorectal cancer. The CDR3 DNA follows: TGTGCCAGCAGCCCGGGACAGAACACTGAAGCTTTCTTT. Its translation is CASSPGQNTEAFF. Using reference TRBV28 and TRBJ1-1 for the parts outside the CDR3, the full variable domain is DVKVTQSSRYLVKRTGEKVFLECVQDMDHENMFWYRQDPGLGLRLIYFSYDVKMKEKGDIPEGYSVSREKKERFSLILESASTNQTSMYLCASSPGQNTEAFFGQGTRLTVV.